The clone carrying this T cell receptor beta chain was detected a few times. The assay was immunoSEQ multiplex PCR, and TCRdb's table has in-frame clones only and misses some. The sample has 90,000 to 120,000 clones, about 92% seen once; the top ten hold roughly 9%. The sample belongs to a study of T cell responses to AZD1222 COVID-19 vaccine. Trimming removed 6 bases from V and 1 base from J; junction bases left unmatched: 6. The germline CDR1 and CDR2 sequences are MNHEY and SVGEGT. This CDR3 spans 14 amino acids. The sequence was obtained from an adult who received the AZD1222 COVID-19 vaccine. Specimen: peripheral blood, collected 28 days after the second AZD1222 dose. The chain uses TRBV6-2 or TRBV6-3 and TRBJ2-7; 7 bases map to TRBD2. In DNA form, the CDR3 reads TGTGCCAGCAGCCACCCTAGCGGATCCTACGAGCAGTACTTC. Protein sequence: CASSHPSGSYEQYF.